These 30 T cell receptor beta chains were all obtained from the same sample, sequenced in a study of tumor-infiltrating lymphocytes in glioblastoma multiforme. TCRB libraries came from RNA via three nested multiplex PCR rounds. TCRdb used MiXCR to reprocess the multiplex PCR reads, holding one entry per CDR3 protein. The sample holds around 10,000 distinct CDR3 sequences, 60% to 70% seen once. The sample was brain tumor tissue. The receptors stem from a male donor with glioblastoma.

The sample holds many counts of this clonotype. This chain links TRBV5-1 with TRBJ2-5, with D possibly TRBD2 on 6 matching bases. In germline, CDR1 is SGHRS, CDR2 YFSETQ. CDR3 length: 15 residues. Trimming shortened V by 1 base and J by 1 base, and 11 bases separated the two germline ends. This CDR3 reads CASSLLTSPQETQYF. The DNA for the CDR3 is TGCGCCAGCAGCTTGCTCACTAGCCCCCAAGAGACCCAGTACTTC.

This clonotype has just a few counts. The chain recombines TRBV11-3 with TRBJ1-4; TRBD1 is a possible D gene (5 bases). Germline V gene lookup returns CDR1 SGHNT and CDR2 YENEEA. The CDR3 is 14 amino acids. Between the trimmed V and J ends, which lost 4 bases and 2 bases, there was a span of 8 bases. For the CDR3, the DNA is TGTGCCAGCAGCTCAGGGTTGACTAATGAAAAACTGTTTTTT. This encodes CASSSGLTNEKLFF.

The chain joins TRBV6-1 to TRBJ2-6; D gene uncertain. Germline-derived CDR1 and CDR2 are MNHNS and SASEGT. V lost 7 bases, J lost 3 bases, and 7 bases lay in between. This CDR3 has 13 residues. This chain's CDR3 is CASNLNGANVLTF. The CDR3 nucleotides are TGTGCCAGCAATCTGAATGGGGCCAACGTCCTGACTTTC.

Comments on this clonotype: The CDR3 does not end in the conserved phenylalanine or tryptophan, so this is likely a read error. The chain combines TRBV29-1 with TRBJ2-7, with a weak D call TRBD1 (6 bases). The V end lost 5 bases, the J end lost 3 bases, and 17 bases lay between the germline ends. From germline, CDR1 is SQVTM and CDR2 ANQGSEA. The CDR3 contains 14 residues. CDR3 bases: TGCAGCGTTCAAAGGACAGAGGGGCTCTACGAGCAGTACTTG. It specifies CSVQRTEGLYEQYL.

This clonotype is labeled medium-sized. V is TRBV29-1 and J is TRBJ2-3; no reliable D call. Germline assignment: CDR1 SQVTM and CDR2 ANQGSEA. V lost 3 bases and J 2 bases, leaving 9 bases between the germline ends. This CDR3 spans 13 amino acids. The CDR3 DNA reads as TGCAGCGTTGATGAATCCTCCACAGATACGCAGTATTTT. Protein: CSVDESSTDTQYF.

This clonotype was counted a single time. Since a much larger clone is just one base distant, this may be a read error. The V call is TRBV20-1, the J call TRBJ1-3; perhaps TRBD1 as D (6 bases). The CDR3 is made up of 15 amino acids. The V gene's germline CDR1 is DFQATT and CDR2 SNEGSKA (reference sequence). The germline V and J ends were trimmed by 4 bases and 0 bases, with 13 bases remaining between them. The CDR3 sequence: CSAKVGGLSGNTIYF. CDR3 bases: TGCAGTGCTAAAGTGGGGGGCCTCTCTGGAAACACCATATATTTT.

Notes on this clonotype: Germline is not matched at one junction end, which may reflect a read error. This chain uses TRBV6-5 with TRBJ2-7; D is unresolved. Germline V gene data show CDR1 as MNHEY and CDR2 as SVGAGI. The CDR3 length is 15 residues. The CDR3 loop is CANSYSLQQAHELYF. CDR3 in DNA: TGTGCCAATAGTTACTCCCTACAGCAGGCCCACGAGCTGTACTTC.

CDR3 in DNA: TGTGCCAGCAGCCCCGGCGCCGGGACGGGGGGCTACGAGCAGTACTTC. It is translated as CASSPGAGTGGYEQYF. The V gene is TRBV9, the J gene TRBJ2-7, with 7 bases matching TRBD2. The ends lost 4 bases at V and 3 bases at J; junction bases unmatched: 13. Germline-derived CDR1 and CDR2 are SGDLS and YYNGEE. The CDR3 covers 16 residues.

V and J are TRBV10-2 and TRBJ2-2, with 7 nucleotides matching TRBD2. This CDR3 has 13 amino acids. J was trimmed by 7 bases and V by 6 bases; bases with no gene match: 5. Per the germline V gene, CDR1 is WSHSY and CDR2 is SAAADI. The CDR3 DNA follows: TGCGCCAGCAGACGGGGAGGGATCGGGGAGCTGTTTTTT. Residues: CASRRGGIGELFF.

This chain connects TRBV14 to TRBJ2-1, with D tentatively TRBD2 (5 bases). The CDR3 has 16 amino acids. Germline-derived CDR1 and CDR2 are SGHDN and FVKESK. The V gene lost 10 bases and the J gene lost 1 base, with 20 bases spanning the gap. CDR3 bases: TGTGCCAACAACCTACCGGGATTAACTTCCTACAATGAGCAGTTCTTC. This translates into CANNLPGLTSYNEQFF.

As regards this clonotype: Compared with germline, one end of the junction differs, possibly owing to a read error. The rearrangement links TRBV20-1 to TRBJ1-3; TRBD1 matches at 8 bases. CDR3 size: 13 residues. The germline V gene encodes CDR1 DFQATT and CDR2 SNEGSKA (reference sequence). CDR3 bases: TGCAGTGCTGGGACAGGTGTTGGAAATACCATATATTTT. This codes for CSAGTGVGNTIYF.

This CDR3 reads CASGAGGVGYEQYF. DNA of the CDR3: TGTGCCAGCGGCGCGGGGGGGGTAGGCTATGAGCAGTACTTC. This rearrangement joins TRBV6-5 to TRBJ2-7, with 9 bases identical to TRBD2. From germline, CDR1 is MNHEY and CDR2 SVGAGI. V dropped 8 bases and J dropped 7; count of bases not matched to a gene: 12. The CDR3 totals 14 residues.

V gene TRBV6-5 combines with J gene TRBJ2-7; 9 nucleotides agree with TRBD2. Looked up from germline, CDR1 is MNHEY and CDR2 is SVGAGI. Trimming at V came to 0 bases and at J to 2 bases, leaving 5 bases not matched to a gene. The CDR3 sequence is 16 residues long. CDR3 bases: TGTGCCAGCAGTTACTCGAGTAGACTAGCGGCCTACGAGCAGTACTTC. Its translation: CASSYSSRLAAYEQYF.

A word on this clonotype: This may come from a read error, since a much larger clone is one base off. The chain links TRBV6-5 to TRBJ1-6; possible D gene TRBD1, 5 bases. This CDR3 spans 18 amino acids. Germline V gene sequence: CDR1 MNHEY, CDR2 SVGAGI. In DNA form, the CDR3 reads TGTGCCAGCAGTTACGGGTTCGCCCGGGGCTCCTATAATTCACTCCTCCACTTT. It translates to CASSYGFARGSYNSLLHF.

The chain's CDR3 is CAQQDLLANNSPLHF. Written as DNA, the CDR3 is TGTGCCCAGCAAGACCTCCTAGCTAATAATTCACCCCTCCACTTT. This chain uses TRBV6-9 with TRBJ1-6; no definite D call. Germline V lookup: CDR1 MNHGY, CDR2 SVAAGI. The CDR3 extends over 15 amino acids. Trimming stripped 11 bases from V and 5 bases from J, with 19 bases between.

The chain links TRBV12-2 to TRBJ2-3; TRBD1 is the table's D call, not checked against the DNA. TRBV12-2 is shown as a pseudogene. This CDR3 is built from 14 residues. CDR3 region: CANSRDGSTDTQYF. The CDR3 bases are TGTGCAAACTCCCGGGACGGTAGCACAGATACGCAGTATTTT.

This clonotype was picked up one time. The V gene is TRBV11-2, the J gene TRBJ2-1; 11 positions match TRBD1. CDR3 size: 17 residues. With 7 bases clipped from V and 0 bases from J, the junction kept 8 bases outside the gene matches. The germline V gene encodes CDR1 SGHAT and CDR2 FQNNGV. The CDR3 protein is CASNTGTGGSSYNEQFF. In DNA, the CDR3 is TGTGCCAGCAACACGGGGACAGGGGGTAGCTCCTACAATGAGCAGTTCTTC.

CDR3 residues: CASPNLASVVSPLHF. CDR3 bases: TGCGCCAGCCCAAATCTGGCATCTGTGGTTTCACCCCTCCACTTT. V usage is TRBV4-1 and J usage is TRBJ1-6; no clear D gene. This CDR3 comprises 15 residues. V was cut by 8 bases and J by 9 bases, with 20 bases left in between. CDR1 is MGHRA and CDR2 is YSYEKL in the germline V gene.

The genes are TRBV5-1 and TRBJ1-6, with TRBD1 matching 8 bases. CDR1 SGHRS and CDR2 YFSETQ come from the germline V gene. Trimming at V came to 6 bases and at J to 10 bases, leaving 9 bases not matched to a gene. CDR3 length: 14 amino acids. The CDR3 loop reads CASISDRAESPLHF. The DNA for the CDR3 is TGCGCCAGCATCTCGGACAGGGCGGAATCACCCCTCCACTTT.

This clonotype was detected only once. CDR3 in DNA: TGCAGTGCCCATCGACAGCCCCAAGAGACCCAGTACTTC. This gives the protein CSAHRQPQETQYF. This chain connects TRBV20-1 to TRBJ2-5; possible D gene TRBD1, 5 bases. V lost 6 bases and J lost 1, with 12 bases in between. The CDR3 totals 13 residues. Germline V lookup: CDR1 DFQATT, CDR2 SNEGSKA (reference sequence).

The V and J genes are TRBV11-2 and TRBJ2-7; D possibly corresponds to TRBD1 (8 bases). The CDR3 is made up of 14 amino acids. Germline V gene data show CDR1 as SGHAT and CDR2 as FQNNGV. V was trimmed by 6 bases and J by 12 bases, leaving 24 bases between them. The CDR3 here is CASRTTGEGYEGYF. As DNA, the CDR3 is TGTGCCAGCAGGACGACAGGGGAGGGATACGAGGGGTACTTC. The full variable domain, completed using reference TRBV11-2 and TRBJ2-7, is EAGVAQSPRYKIIEKRQSVAFWCNPISGHATLYWYQQILGQGPKLLIQFQNNGVVDDSQLPKDRFSAERLKGVDSTLKIQPAKLEDSAVYLCASRTTGEGYEGYFGPGTRLTVT.

Comments on this clonotype: This likely comes from a read error, as the CDR3 has no conserved phenylalanine or tryptophan at its end. The limits of the CDR3 on the DNA are not certain, so only TCRdb's listed CDR3 is given. The chain combines TRBV28 with TRBJ1-1; the D call TRBD1 from the table was never checked on the DNA. Germline V CDR1 and CDR2: MDHEN, SYDVKM. 16 amino acids form the CDR3, both terminal residues included. CDR3 protein: CASSLAGTGGFDGAFY.

This clonotype was counted at least ten times. The CDR3 bases are TGTGCCAGCAGCTTTTATAATTCACCCCTCCACTTT. Protein: CASSFYNSPLHF. V usage is TRBV13 and J usage is TRBJ1-6; D gene uncertain. CDR1 and CDR2 from the germline V gene are PRHDT and FYEKMQ (reference sequence). CDR3 length: 12 residues. V was pared by 3 bases and J by 4 bases, with 1 base between.

This chain connects TRBV11-1 to TRBJ2-1; TRBD2 is a possible D gene (7 bases). Germline CDR1 reads SGHAT; CDR2 reads FQDESV (reference sequence). The CDR3 loop spans 14 amino acids. V was trimmed by 4 bases and J by 4 bases, leaving 11 bases between them. The CDR3 loop reads CASSSGEGYNEQFF. DNA of the CDR3: TGTGCCAGCAGCTCAGGGGAGGGATACAATGAGCAGTTCTTC.

This chain connects TRBV19 to TRBJ2-5; D is undetermined. There are 11 residues in the CDR3. The V end was cut by 7 bases, the J end by 3 bases, with 6 bases between. Germline V gives CDR1 LNHDA, CDR2 SQIVND (reference sequence). CDR3 DNA sequence: TGTGCCAGTACCACGGAAGAGACCCAGTACTTC. Protein sequence: CASTTEETQYF.

To note about this clonotype: Given the absence of the conserved phenylalanine or tryptophan at the CDR3 end, a read error is likely. No DNA is shown, since the ends of the CDR3 on it are uncertain; the CDR3 is the one TCRdb lists. This chain joins TRBV20-1 and TRBJ2-7; the table's D gene call, TRBD1, was not cross checked with the DNA. Per the germline V gene, CDR1 is DFQATT and CDR2 is SNEGSKA (reference sequence). Termini included, the CDR3 measures 14 amino acids. This chain's CDR3 is CSARPRDREYEQYY.

Worth noting for this clonotype: A much larger clone sits a single nucleotide away, making a read error possible. The chain has TRBV6-2 or TRBV6-3 and TRBJ2-2; 7 bases agree with TRBD1. The germline CDR1 and CDR2 sequences are MNHEY and SVGEGT. The J segment lost 6 bases and the V segment lost 6 bases, leaving 4 bases of the junction unmatched. This CDR3 contains 13 residues. The CDR3 is CASRRQGAGELFF. CDR3 sequence (DNA): TGTGCCAGCAGGAGACAGGGCGCCGGGGAGCTGTTTTTT.

This clonotype turned up a few times. Mismatch with germline at one junction end may stem from a read error. The gene calls are TRBV25-1 and TRBJ2-6; 15 bases align to TRBD2. The CDR3 contains 19 residues. Germline V CDR1 and CDR2: MGHDK, SYGVNS. As DNA, the CDR3 is TGCGCCAGCAGTGACAACCCGGGACTAGCGGGAGGTGGGGCCTACGTCCTGACTTTC. Translation gives CASSDNPGLAGGGAYVLTF.

About this clonotype itself: The CDR3 does not end in the conserved phenylalanine or tryptophan, so this is likely a read error. The V and J genes are TRBV11-2 and TRBJ2-1, with D possibly TRBD1 on 5 matching bases. CDR3 size: 15 residues. In germline, CDR1 is SGHAT, CDR2 FQNNGV. Between the trimmed V and J ends, which lost 5 bases and 5 bases, there was a span of 16 bases. The CDR3 region has the DNA TGTGCCAGCAGCATAAGACCAGGGCAACACAATGAGCAGTTCCTC. The encoded protein is CASSIRPGQHNEQFL.

About this clonotype itself: This may be a read error: a much more frequent sequence differs by one nucleotide. Likely a read error: the CDR3 ends without its conserved phenylalanine or tryptophan. This chain uses TRBV4-1 with TRBJ2-7; 8 nucleotides match TRBD1. Trimming cost V 4 bases and J 3 bases; bases outside gene matches: 5. This CDR3 comprises 14 residues. Germline assignment: CDR1 MGHRA and CDR2 YSYEKL. The CDR3 region has the DNA TGCGCCAGCAGCCCCGGACAGGGCAGCTACGAGCAGTACCTC. Its translation is CASSPGQGSYEQYL.